Included here is one T cell receptor beta chain sequence, with context. Its cognate antigen is unknown. These data originate in a study of Tregs in tolerant kidney transplant recipients. Background on the study: Mixed chimerism was transient after nonmyeloablative marrow transplants from related graft donors.

Using immunoSEQ multiplex PCR, the repertoire was profiled, and TCRdb retains in-frame clones only, with some absent. The sample lists about 77,000 clones; 95% to 98% were seen once. Per the germline V gene, CDR1 is SGHTA and CDR2 is FQGNSA. The CDR3 has 19 amino acids. With V trimmed by 5 bases and J by 2 bases, 19 bases remained unmatched. Unstimulated regulatory T cells (CD4+CD25+CD127-), CD4+CD25- non-regulatory cells, CD4 and CD8 cells were FACS-sorted from thawed PBMCs. Broader study findings: Validation in larger populations is needed because few patients were studied. Changing PCR primers prevented nucleotide comparison between some patients' samples.

This chain uses TRBV7-2 with TRBJ1-2, with 8 bases fitting TRBD1. The sequencing used CD4+ T cells from blood, collected before the transplant. The source is a human donor who received a combined kidney and bone marrow transplant. This chain's CDR3 is CASSPVFWAGGEGNYGYTF. CDR3 sequence (DNA): TGTGCCAGCAGCCCCGTTTTTTGGGCAGGGGGCGAGGGGAACTATGGCTACACCTTC. Supplemented by reference TRBV7-2 and TRBJ1-2, the full variable domain reads GAGVSQSPSNKVTEKGKDVELRCDPISGHTALYWYRQSLGQGLEFLIYFQGNSAPDKSGLPSDRFSAERTGGSVSTLTIQRTQQEDSAVYLCASSPVFWAGGEGNYGYTFGSGTRLTVV.